A single TCR beta chain is shown here with its context. Its antigen is unknown. The V gene lost 4 bases and the J gene lost 0 bases, with 13 bases spanning the gap. From germline, CDR1 is MGHRA and CDR2 YSYEKL. This CDR3 has 15 residues. This sample was included in a study of T-cell memory formation after mild COVID-19. In the study overall: Among the donors, TCR clusters were largely specific to each donor.

Study-level points and caveats: Among contracting clones, CD4+ were mainly CM/EM and CD8+ enriched in EMRA. The pre-infection memory compartment contained some responding clones, suggesting cross-reactive memory joined.

Each CDR3 protein is one row after TCRdb ran MiXCR on the 5' RACE reads. Among fewer than 140,000 distinct CDR3 sequences listed, 15% to 20% were seen once. The TCR originated in an adult woman who had mild COVID-19 (a few samples of this study predate the infection). Cell type and time point are not known. Sequencing input: PBMCs or a T cell subset sorted from them (not recorded which). This rearrangement joins TRBV4-1 to TRBJ2-7, with D perhaps matching TRBD1 (5 bases). The CDR3 region is CASSRDGASSYEQYF. Written as DNA, the CDR3 is TGCGCCAGCAGCCGGGATGGGGCGAGCTCCTACGAGCAGTACTTC.